This paragraph covers one T cell receptor (beta chain) sequence. The data are from a study of blood T cell repertoires in COVID-19. Study-level background: The origin of the acute and convalescent COVID-19 samples was the United States, Italy and Spain. From T cells, B-cell-depleted T cells, or PBMCs came the material, which was cDNA or gDNA.

In the original analysis: Quantification of nucleated cells was approximated via reference gene primer amplification. Sequencing was performed with immunoSEQ multiplex PCR; in TCRdb, only in-frame clones are kept and a portion is missing. V, J and clone size reflect that table, while D and trimming were determined from the DNA. The table shows 39,000 or so clones, with around four fifths occurring only once. This CDR3 has 14 residues. Looked up from germline, CDR1 is MDHEN and CDR2 is SYDVKM. V dropped 8 bases and J dropped 0 bases, with 13 bases sitting between them. This chain uses TRBV28 with TRBJ1-2; possibly TRBD1 for D (5 bases). This receptor was obtained from a woman aged 80 or older with active or convalescent COVID-19. The sample taken for sequencing was peripheral blood. CDR3 loop: CASSRQLTNYGYTF. The CDR3 nucleotides read TGTGCCAGCTCTCGACAGCTCACTAACTATGGCTACACCTTC.